The TCR beta chain described here comes from a study of T cell responses to AZD1222 COVID-19 vaccine. Germline V gene lookup returns CDR1 LGHDT and CDR2 YNNKEL (reference sequence). V shed 2 bases and J shed 7 bases, with 15 bases lying between them. This CDR3 region has 16 residues. Assay: immunoSEQ multiplex PCR; the TCRdb copy retains only in-frame clones and omits some. The data show 180,000 or so clones, 90% to 95% seen once. As regards this clone: Its antigen is not known.

Study-level results: There were mostly white British donors and more females than males, and clonal diversity was possibly underestimated. The study reported that nearly half of spike-specific TCRs target unmutated variant regions.

Specimen: peripheral blood, collected 28 days after the second AZD1222 dose. The chain uses TRBV3-1 (or the pseudogene TRBV3-2) and TRBJ1-6; D is ambiguous. This receptor was obtained from an adult who received the AZD1222 COVID-19 vaccine. This CDR3 is CASSQMILSENSPLHF. The DNA for the CDR3 is TGTGCCAGCAGCCAAATGATACTCTCGGAGAATTCACCCCTCCACTTT.